This T cell receptor beta chain appears in the sequencing data of a study of beta chain features in type 1 diabetes. Study-wide points: Shorter TCRB CDR3s, moderately but significantly so, marked every one of the four CD4+ subsets in Type 1 diabetes patients.

CDR1 is MDHEN and CDR2 is SYDVKM in the germline V gene. The CDR3 length is 17 residues. V was pared by 1 base and J by 2 bases, with 8 bases of the junction left unmatched. As every portion of the isolated RNA was reverse transcribed, the sequencing read expressed TCRB transcripts. Clones were sequenced by immunoSEQ multiplex PCR, and TCRdb holds only the in-frame ones, with some missing. This table holds 640,000 or so clones, around an eighth found once. A note on this clone: Its specificity is unknown.

V and J are TRBV28 and TRBJ2-3, with 8 bases matching TRBD1. The sequencing input was naive CD4+ T cells from blood. The clonotype was recovered from a man younger than 30 with type 1 diabetes. The CDR3 spells CASSLYGQGGDTDTQYF. CDR3 DNA: TGTGCCAGCAGTTTATACGGACAGGGCGGGGACACAGATACGCAGTATTTT.